The entry below gives a single TCR beta chain sequence along with its context. Its specificity is unknown. This specimen comes from a study of shared clonotypes between healthy human individuals. Study-level findings and limits: All-four-donor shared clonotypes had higher generation probabilities than non-shared clonotypes did.

This CDR3 comprises 13 residues. J lost 6 bases, V lost 6 bases, and 6 bases had no gene match. Germline CDR1 and CDR2: SGHAT and FQNNGV. The protocol was immunoSEQ multiplex PCR, while the TCRdb copy is restricted to in-frame clones and leaves out a portion. The data contain around 2,000,000 clones, approximately 94% of them singletons. CD45RO negativity and positive selection for CCR7 defined naive CD8 cells, a population that excluded terminally differentiated effector memory CD45RA+ cells. The chain links TRBV11-2 to TRBJ1-2, with 8 bases that match TRBD1. Sequenced: naive CD8+ T cells sorted from blood. This TCR derives from a man aged 18 to 35 in good health. CDR3 loop: CASSPMTGDGYTF. The CDR3 DNA sequence: TGTGCCAGCAGTCCTATGACAGGGGATGGCTACACCTTC.